This is a list of T cell receptor beta chains from one sample in a study of blood T cell repertoires in COVID-19. Some clones are missing from TCRdb's copy, which holds only in-frame ones; the method was immunoSEQ multiplex PCR. The repertoire holds some 340,000 clones, about 83% seen once, with about 3% in the top ten. The sequenced material came from peripheral blood. These receptors all stem from a man aged 25 to 40 with active or convalescent COVID-19. CDR3s include the opening cysteine and the closing phenylalanine or tryptophan. D genes are given only for firm matches. The size of a clone is reported for some rows only, either as once, few or many, or as a class for expanded clones.

J: TRBJ2-6
D: TRBD1
V: TRBV2
size: -
DNA: TGTGCCAGCAAGACAGGGTTTTCTGGGGCCAACGTCCTGACTTTC
CDR3: CASKTGFSGANVLTF

J: TRBJ2-1
D: TRBD2
V: TRBV27
size: -
DNA: TGTGCCAGCAGTTTATCCTCGGCGGGAGTCGAGGATGAGCAGTTCTTC
CDR3: CASSLSSAGVEDEQFF

J: TRBJ1-4
D: TRBD1
V: TRBV4-2
size: -
DNA: TGTGCCAGCGGGGGACAGGGGGGGACTAATGAAAAACTGTTTTTT
CDR3: CASGGQGGTNEKLFF

J: TRBJ2-7
D: TRBD2
V: TRBV11-2
size: -
DNA: TGTGCCAGCAGCCCCCGGAGGACTAGCAGCGGATCGAAGGGGAACGAGCAGTACTTC
CDR3: CASSPRRTSSGSKGNEQYF

J: TRBJ1-2
D: TRBD1
V: TRBV11-1
size: -
DNA: TGTGCCAGCACCTCGGGACAGGGCTATGGCTACACCTTC
CDR3: CASTSGQGYGYTF

J: TRBJ2-7
D: -
V: TRBV3-1/TRBV3-2
size: -
DNA: TGTGCCAGCAGACACACGGGGCTCTCGGCGGGAGAGCAGTACTTC
CDR3: CASRHTGLSAGEQYF

J: TRBJ2-1
D: TRBD2
V: TRBV5-4
size: -
DNA: TGTGCCAGCAGCCCGTGGACTAGCTGGGATGAGCAGTTCTTC
CDR3: CASSPWTSWDEQFF

J: TRBJ2-7
D: TRBD1
V: TRBV27
size: -
DNA: TGTGCCAGCAGTTTGGTTCAGGGGGTCGTCGAGCAGTACTTC
CDR3: CASSLVQGVVEQYF

J: TRBJ2-3
D: TRBD2
V: TRBV6-6
size: -
DNA: TGTGCCAGCACCCACCCCGGGGGGGCGCTAGATACGCAGTATTTT
CDR3: CASTHPGGALDTQYF

J: TRBJ1-6
D: TRBD1
V: TRBV7-9
size: -
DNA: TGTGCCAGCAGCACCCCGACAGGGAATAGATATAATTCACCCCTCCACTTT
CDR3: CASSTPTGNRYNSPLHF

J: TRBJ2-5
D: -
V: TRBV5-5
size: -
DNA: TGTGCCAGCAGGTGGGGGCCCCAAGAGACCCAGTACTTC
CDR3: CASRWGPQETQYF

J: TRBJ1-5
D: TRBD1
V: TRBV19
size: -
DNA: TGTGCCAGTAGCCCACTACAGGGGGCGAATCAGCCCCAGCATTTT
CDR3: CASSPLQGANQPQHF

J: TRBJ2-5
D: TRBD2
V: TRBV19
size: -
DNA: TGTGCCAGTAGCCCTCCCGGCGCGGGGGGGGGTGAGACCCAGTACTTC
CDR3: CASSPPGAGGGETQYF

J: TRBJ1-2
D: TRBD1
V: TRBV19
size: -
DNA: TGTGCCAGTACAATAGCCCGGGACAGGGTCGGAGGCTACACCTTC
CDR3: CASTIARDRVGGYTF

J: TRBJ1-2
D: TRBD1
V: TRBV4-2
size: -
DNA: TGTGCCAGCAGCCAAGACTTCGACAGGGGCGGGGGCTACACCTTC
CDR3: CASSQDFDRGGGYTF

J: TRBJ1-1
D: -
V: TRBV7-3
size: -
DNA: TGTGCCAGCAGCTTACACAGGGTGGACACTGAAGCTTTCTTT
CDR3: CASSLHRVDTEAFF

J: TRBJ1-2
D: -
V: TRBV19
size: -
DNA: TGTGCCAGTAGTACCCGTGACCCCCTGGGGGCTGTATATGGCTACACCTTC
CDR3: CASSTRDPLGAVYGYTF

J: TRBJ2-1
D: TRBD2
V: TRBV5-4
size: -
DNA: TGTGCCAGCAGCTTGTTTCAGCGGGATCACAATGAGCAGTTCTTC
CDR3: CASSLFQRDHNEQFF

J: TRBJ2-3
D: -
V: TRBV4-3
size: -
DNA: TGCGCCAGCAGCCAAGAAGGCAGGGGAGAGACAGATACGCAGTATTTT
CDR3: CASSQEGRGETDTQYF

J: TRBJ2-1
D: TRBD2
V: TRBV7-6
size: -
DNA: TGTGCCAGCAGCTTAATAGACGGGAGGGGGGACGAGCAGTTCTTC
CDR3: CASSLIDGRGDEQFF

J: TRBJ2-5
D: TRBD2
V: TRBV28
size: -
DNA: TGTGCCAGCACTCCCCGCGGGGAGGGGGAGACCCAGTACTTC
CDR3: CASTPRGEGETQYF

J: TRBJ2-7
D: -
V: TRBV11-2
size: once
DNA: TGTGCCAGCAGCTCCCGGTTCCCTTCAACAGTACCCTACGAGCAGTACTTC
CDR3: CASSSRFPSTVPYEQYF

J: TRBJ1-1
D: TRBD1
V: TRBV4-3
size: -
DNA: TGCGCCAGCAGCCACATATCCCTGGCGGACAGGGATGGCTCCGGGTACACTGAAGCTTTCTTT
CDR3: CASSHISLADRDGSGYTEAFF

J: TRBJ1-2
D: TRBD1
V: TRBV12-3/TRBV12-4
size: -
DNA: TGTGCCAGCAGTTTGGACAGGGATGGCTACACCTTC
CDR3: CASSLDRDGYTF

J: TRBJ1-2
D: -
V: TRBV29-1
size: -
DNA: TGCAGCGTTGAAGAAGTCAGGCTCGGCTACACCTTC
CDR3: CSVEEVRLGYTF

J: TRBJ1-1
D: -
V: TRBV6-5
size: many
DNA: TGTGCCAGCAGGCAGGGCCCCCACACTGAAGCTTTCTTT
CDR3: CASRQGPHTEAFF

J: TRBJ2-6
D: -
V: TRBV4-1
size: -
DNA: TGCGCCAGCAGCCAAGATGGTGGGGTAGCGTTTATCTCTGGGGCCAACGTCCTGACTTTC
CDR3: CASSQDGGVAFISGANVLTF

J: TRBJ2-5
D: -
V: TRBV6-5
size: -
DNA: TGTGCCAGCAGTTACGCAGGGAGGAAGGAGACCCAGTACTTC
CDR3: CASSYAGRKETQYF